The clone carrying this TCR beta chain was seen repeatedly, ten times or more. Antigen specificity is unknown. RNA transcripts provided the template for amplifying TCR beta CDR3 regions. RT-PCR with HTBI primers came first, then second-round multiplex PCR. TCRdb re-analysed the multiplex PCR reads in MiXCR, keeping a single row per CDR3 protein. The sample has approximately 700,000 distinct CDR3 sequences, roughly 39% seen once. This entry belongs to a study of Graves' ophthalmopathy and Graves' hyperthyroidism. Findings and limits, study-wide: Between ophthalmopathy and stable hyperthyroidism, a 13-signature model drew a separation with around 88% sensitivity and less than 83% specificity. Prediction of ophthalmopathy progression reached roughly 64% sensitivity and approximately 73% specificity.

Other autoimmune diseases, uncontrolled infections, pregnancy and lactation each led to patient exclusion. Approximately 10 ml of fresh blood yielded the PBMCs by density gradient. Germline CDR1 is WSHSY and CDR2 is SAAADI. With V trimmed by 4 bases and J by 7 bases, 11 bases remained unmatched. The CDR3 is made up of 15 amino acids. The chain is built from TRBV10-2 and TRBJ1-2, with TRBD1 matching 8 bases. The sample was peripheral blood. This sequence originates from an adult man with Graves' ophthalmopathy. CDR3 bases: TGCGCCAGCAGTGGACAGGGGCCGGGTTTAGGTGGCTACACCTTC. This encodes CASSGQGPGLGGYTF.